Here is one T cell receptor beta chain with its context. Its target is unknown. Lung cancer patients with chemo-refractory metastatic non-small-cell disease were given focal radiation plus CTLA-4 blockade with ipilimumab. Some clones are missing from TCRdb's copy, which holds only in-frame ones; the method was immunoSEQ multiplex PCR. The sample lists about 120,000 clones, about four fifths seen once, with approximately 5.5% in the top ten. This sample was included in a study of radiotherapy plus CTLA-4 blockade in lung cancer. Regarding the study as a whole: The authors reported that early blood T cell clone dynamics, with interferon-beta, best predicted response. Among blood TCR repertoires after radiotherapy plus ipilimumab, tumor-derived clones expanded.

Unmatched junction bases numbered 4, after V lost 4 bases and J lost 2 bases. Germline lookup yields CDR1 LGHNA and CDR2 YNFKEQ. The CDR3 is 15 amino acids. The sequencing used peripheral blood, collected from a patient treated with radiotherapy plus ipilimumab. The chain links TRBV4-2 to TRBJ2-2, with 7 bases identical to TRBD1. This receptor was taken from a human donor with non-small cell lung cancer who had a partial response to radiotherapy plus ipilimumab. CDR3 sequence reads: CASSLRDSNTGELFF. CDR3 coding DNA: TGTGCCAGCAGCCTCCGGGACAGCAACACCGGGGAGCTGTTTTTT.